The entry below describes one TCR beta chain. The sample originates from a study of blood T cell repertoires in COVID-19. Study overall: PBMCs, B-cell-depleted T cells, or T cells were the source of the cDNA or gDNA that made up the material.

Participants were aged roughly 18 to 90 years, lived in around 25 US areas, and enrolled virtually. Donors were grouped by their self-reported clinical history. V was clipped by 3 bases and J by 8 bases, with 16 bases between them. The CDR3 is 13 amino acids. The germline V gene encodes CDR1 SQVTM and CDR2 ANQGSEA. TCRdb keeps only in-frame clones here, not all; method: immunoSEQ multiplex PCR. The data hold about 270,000 clones, with approximately 91% observed a single time. The TCR sequence derives from a woman between 40 and 50 years old with acute COVID-19. The sequencing input was PBMCs or T cells enriched from blood (not recorded which). V and J are TRBV29-1 and TRBJ1-2; D remains unclear. This CDR3 is CSVDGVRAAGYTF. CDR3 nucleotide sequence: TGCAGCGTTGACGGTGTCAGAGCGGCAGGCTACACCTTC.